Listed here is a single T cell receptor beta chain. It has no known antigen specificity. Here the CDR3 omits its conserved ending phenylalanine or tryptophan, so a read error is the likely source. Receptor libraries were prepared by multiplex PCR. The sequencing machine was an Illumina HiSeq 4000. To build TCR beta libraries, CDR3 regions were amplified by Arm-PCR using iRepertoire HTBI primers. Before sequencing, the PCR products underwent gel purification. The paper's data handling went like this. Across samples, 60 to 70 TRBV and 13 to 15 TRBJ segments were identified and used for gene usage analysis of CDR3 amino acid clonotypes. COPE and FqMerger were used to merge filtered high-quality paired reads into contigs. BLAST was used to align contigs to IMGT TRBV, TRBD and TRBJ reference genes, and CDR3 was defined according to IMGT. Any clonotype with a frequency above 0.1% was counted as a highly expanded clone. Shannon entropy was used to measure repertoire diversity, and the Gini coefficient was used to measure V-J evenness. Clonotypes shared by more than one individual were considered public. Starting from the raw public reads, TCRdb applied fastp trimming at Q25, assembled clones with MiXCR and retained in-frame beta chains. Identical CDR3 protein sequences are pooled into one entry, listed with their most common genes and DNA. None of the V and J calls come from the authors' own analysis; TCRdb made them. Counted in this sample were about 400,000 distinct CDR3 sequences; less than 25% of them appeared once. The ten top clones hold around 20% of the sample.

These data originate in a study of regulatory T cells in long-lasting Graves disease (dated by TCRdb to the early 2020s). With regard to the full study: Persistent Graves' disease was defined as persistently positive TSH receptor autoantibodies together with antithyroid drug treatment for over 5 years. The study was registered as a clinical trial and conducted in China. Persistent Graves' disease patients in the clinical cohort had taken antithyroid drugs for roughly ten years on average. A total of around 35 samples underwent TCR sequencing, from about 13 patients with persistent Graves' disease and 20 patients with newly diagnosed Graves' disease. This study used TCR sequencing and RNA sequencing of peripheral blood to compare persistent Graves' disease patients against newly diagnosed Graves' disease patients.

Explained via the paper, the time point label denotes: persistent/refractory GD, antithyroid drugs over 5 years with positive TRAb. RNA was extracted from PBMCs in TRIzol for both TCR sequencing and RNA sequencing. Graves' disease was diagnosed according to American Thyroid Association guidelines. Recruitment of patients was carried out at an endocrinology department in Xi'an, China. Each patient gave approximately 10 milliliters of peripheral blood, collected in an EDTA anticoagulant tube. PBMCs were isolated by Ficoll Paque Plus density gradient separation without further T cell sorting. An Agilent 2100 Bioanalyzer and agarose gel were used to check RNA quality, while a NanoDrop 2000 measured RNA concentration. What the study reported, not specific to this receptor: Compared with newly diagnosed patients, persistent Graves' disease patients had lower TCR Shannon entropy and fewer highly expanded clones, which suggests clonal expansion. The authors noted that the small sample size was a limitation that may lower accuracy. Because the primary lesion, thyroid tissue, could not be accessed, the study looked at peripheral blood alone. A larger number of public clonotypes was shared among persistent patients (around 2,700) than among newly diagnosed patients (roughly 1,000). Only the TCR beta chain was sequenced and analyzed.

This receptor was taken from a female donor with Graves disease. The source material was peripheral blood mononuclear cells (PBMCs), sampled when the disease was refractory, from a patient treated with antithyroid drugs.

The CDR3 region reads CASSSIRTGSYEQYS. The DNA is as follows: TGTGCCAGCAGCTCTATAAGGACAGGATCGTACGAGCAGTACTCC. In this chain, TRBV7-9 is recombined with TRBJ2-7; 7 junctional bases match TRBD1. Unmatched junction bases come to 10, with V trimmed by 4 bases and J by 4 bases. CDR1 and CDR2 are read off the germline V gene (reference sequence) as SEHNR and FQNEAQ. The CDR3 is 15 amino acids long, termini counted. The sequence is cut down to CDR3 DNA, 45 bases in frame from base 1.